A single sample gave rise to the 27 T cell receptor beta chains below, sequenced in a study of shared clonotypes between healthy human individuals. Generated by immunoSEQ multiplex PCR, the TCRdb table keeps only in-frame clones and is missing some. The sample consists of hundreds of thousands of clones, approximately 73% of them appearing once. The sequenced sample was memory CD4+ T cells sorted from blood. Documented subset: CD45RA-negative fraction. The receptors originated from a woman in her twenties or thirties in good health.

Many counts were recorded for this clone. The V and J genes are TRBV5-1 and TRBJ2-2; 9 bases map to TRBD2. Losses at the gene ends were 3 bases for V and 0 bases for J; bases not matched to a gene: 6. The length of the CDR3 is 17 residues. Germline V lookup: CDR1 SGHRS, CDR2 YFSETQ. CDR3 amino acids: CASSWSSGSPNTGELFF. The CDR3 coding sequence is TGCGCCAGCAGCTGGAGTAGCGGGAGTCCGAACACCGGGGAGCTGTTTTTT.

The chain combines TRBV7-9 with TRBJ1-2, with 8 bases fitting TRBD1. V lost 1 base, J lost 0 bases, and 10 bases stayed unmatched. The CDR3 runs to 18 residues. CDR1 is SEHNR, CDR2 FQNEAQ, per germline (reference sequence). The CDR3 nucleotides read TGTGCCAGCAGCTTAGGATCGGACAGGGTGGCCACTAACTATGGCTACACCTTC. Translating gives CASSLGSDRVATNYGYTF.

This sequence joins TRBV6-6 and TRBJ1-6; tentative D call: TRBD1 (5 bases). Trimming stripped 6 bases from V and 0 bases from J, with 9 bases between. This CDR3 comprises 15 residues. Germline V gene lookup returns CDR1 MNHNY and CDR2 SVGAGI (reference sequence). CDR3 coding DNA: TGTGCCAGCAGGGGGGGGAGCTCCTATAATTCACCCCTCCACTTT. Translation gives CASRGGSSYNSPLHF.

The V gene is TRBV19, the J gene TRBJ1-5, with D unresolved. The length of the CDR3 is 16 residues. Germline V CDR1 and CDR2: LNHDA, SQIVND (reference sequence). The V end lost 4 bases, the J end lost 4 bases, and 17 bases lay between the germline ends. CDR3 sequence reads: CASSSLFLGGNQPQHF. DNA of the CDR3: TGTGCCAGTAGTAGCCTCTTCTTAGGTGGGAATCAGCCCCAGCATTTT.

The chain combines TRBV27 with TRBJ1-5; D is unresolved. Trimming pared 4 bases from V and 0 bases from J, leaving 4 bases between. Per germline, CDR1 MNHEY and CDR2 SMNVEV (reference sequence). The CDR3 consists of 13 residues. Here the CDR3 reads CASSYDSNQPQHF. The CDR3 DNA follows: TGTGCCAGCAGTTACGATAGCAATCAGCCCCAGCATTTT.

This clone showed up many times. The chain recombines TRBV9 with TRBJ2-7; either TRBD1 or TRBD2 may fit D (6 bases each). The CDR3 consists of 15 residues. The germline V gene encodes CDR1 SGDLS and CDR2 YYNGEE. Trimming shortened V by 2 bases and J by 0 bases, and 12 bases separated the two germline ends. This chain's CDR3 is CASSVEGGPSYEQYF. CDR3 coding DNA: TGTGCCAGCAGCGTCGAGGGGGGCCCCTCCTACGAGCAGTACTTC.

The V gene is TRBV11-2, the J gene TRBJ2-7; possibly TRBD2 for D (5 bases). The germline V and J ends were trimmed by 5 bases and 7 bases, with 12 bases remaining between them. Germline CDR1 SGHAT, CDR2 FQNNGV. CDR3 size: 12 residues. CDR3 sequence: CASSLQRREQYF. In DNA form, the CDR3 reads TGTGCCAGCAGCCTACAAAGGAGGGAGCAGTACTTC.

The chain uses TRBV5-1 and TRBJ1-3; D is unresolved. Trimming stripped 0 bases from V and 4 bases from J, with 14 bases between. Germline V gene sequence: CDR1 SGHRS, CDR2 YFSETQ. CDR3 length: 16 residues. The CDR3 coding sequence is TGCGCCAGCAGCTTGGCCTATGAGGGTTACGGAAACACCATATATTTT. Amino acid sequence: CASSLAYEGYGNTIYF. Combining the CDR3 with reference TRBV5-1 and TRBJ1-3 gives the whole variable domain KAGVTQTPRYLIKTRGQQVTLSCSPISGHRSVSWYQQTPGQGLQFLFEYFSETQRNKGNFPGRFSGRQFSNSRSEMNVSTLELGDSALYLCASSLAYEGYGNTIYFGEGSWLTVV.

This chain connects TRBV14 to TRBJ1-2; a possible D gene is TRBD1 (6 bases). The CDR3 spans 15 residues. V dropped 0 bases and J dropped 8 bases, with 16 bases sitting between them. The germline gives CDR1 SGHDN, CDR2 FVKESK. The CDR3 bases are TGTGCCAGCAGCCAAGATCAGGGGTTTGTACGGGGCTACACCTTC. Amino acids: CASSQDQGFVRGYTF. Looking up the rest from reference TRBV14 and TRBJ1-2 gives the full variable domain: EAGVTQFPSHSVIEKGQTVTLRCDPISGHDNLYWYRRVMGKEIKFLLHFVKESKQDESGMPNNRFLAERTGGTYSTLKVQPAELEDSGVYFCASSQDQGFVRGYTFGSGTRLTVV.

The CDR3 region has the DNA TGTGCCAGCAGTTTATCGTTAATGGCGGGGGCGCAGTACTTC. Translation gives CASSLSLMAGAQYF. J is TRBJ2-7 and V is TRBV27; TRBD2 is a possible D gene (7 bases). V lost 0 bases to trimming and J lost 9 bases, with 15 bases between them. CDR1 MNHEY and CDR2 SMNVEV come from the germline V gene (reference sequence). CDR3 length equals 14 residues.

The CDR3 loop is CASRGSGASSQETQYF. CDR3 sequence (DNA): TGTGCCAGCAGGGGGTCGGGGGCGTCTTCCCAAGAGACCCAGTACTTC. V and J are TRBV27 and TRBJ2-5; either TRBD1 or TRBD2 may supply D (6 bases each). Trimming cost V 6 bases and J 1 base, with 18 bases left between them. Germline V CDR1 and CDR2: MNHEY, SMNVEV (reference sequence). The CDR3 is made up of 16 amino acids.

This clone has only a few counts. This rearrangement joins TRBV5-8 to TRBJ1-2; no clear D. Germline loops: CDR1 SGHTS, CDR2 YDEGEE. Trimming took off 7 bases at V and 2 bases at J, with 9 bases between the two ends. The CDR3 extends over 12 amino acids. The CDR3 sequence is CASGFRNYGYTF. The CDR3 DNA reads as TGTGCCAGCGGGTTTCGGAACTATGGCTACACCTTC.

Here the CDR3 reads CASKTSGSPLPFQYF. CDR3 DNA sequence: TGTGCCAGCAAAACTAGCGGGTCGCCCCTCCCTTTCCAGTATTTT. The rearrangement joins TRBV28 to TRBJ2-3; 9 positions match TRBD2. The CDR3 has 15 residues. V shed 7 bases and J 12 bases; nucleotides not matched to a gene: 17. From germline, CDR1 is MDHEN and CDR2 SYDVKM.

CDR3 in DNA: TGCGCCAGCAGCTCGGGGGGAACCGGGACTAGTGTCTCCGAGCAGTACTTC. Translating it yields CASSSGGTGTSVSEQYF. The chain carries TRBV5-1 and TRBJ2-7; 8 bases line up with TRBD2. This CDR3 comprises 17 residues. Per the germline V gene, CDR1 is SGHRS and CDR2 is YFSETQ. Trimming took 3 bases from V and 6 from J; bases not matched to a gene: 17.

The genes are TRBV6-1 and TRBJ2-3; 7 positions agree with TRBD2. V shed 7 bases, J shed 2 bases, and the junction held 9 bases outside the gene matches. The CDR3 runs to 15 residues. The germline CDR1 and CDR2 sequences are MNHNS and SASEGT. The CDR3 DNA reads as TGTGCCAGCACCGTCGGCGGGGGTTACACAGATACGCAGTATTTT. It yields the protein CASTVGGGYTDTQYF.

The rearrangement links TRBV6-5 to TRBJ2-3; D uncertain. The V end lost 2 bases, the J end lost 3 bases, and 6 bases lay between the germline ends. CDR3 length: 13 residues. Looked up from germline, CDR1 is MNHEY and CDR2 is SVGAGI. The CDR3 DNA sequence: TGTGCCAGCAGTTACAGTTGGACAGATACGCAGTATTTT. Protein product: CASSYSWTDTQYF.

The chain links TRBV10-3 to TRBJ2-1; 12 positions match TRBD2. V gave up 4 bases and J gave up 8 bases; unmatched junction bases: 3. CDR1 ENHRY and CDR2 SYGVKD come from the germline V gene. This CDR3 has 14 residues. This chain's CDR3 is CAISGLAGVYEQFF. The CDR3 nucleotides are TGTGCCATCAGTGGACTAGCGGGAGTTTATGAGCAGTTCTTC.

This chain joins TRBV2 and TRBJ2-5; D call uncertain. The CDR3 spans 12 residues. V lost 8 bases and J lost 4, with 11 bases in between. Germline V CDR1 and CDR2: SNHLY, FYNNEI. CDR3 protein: CASGSTGETQYF. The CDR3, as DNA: TGTGCCAGCGGGTCTACCGGAGAGACCCAGTACTTC.

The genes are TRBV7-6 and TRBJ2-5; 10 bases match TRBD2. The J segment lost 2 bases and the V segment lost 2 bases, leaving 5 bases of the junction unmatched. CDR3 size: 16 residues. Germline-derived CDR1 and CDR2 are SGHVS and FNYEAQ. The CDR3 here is CASSLRASGSQETQYF. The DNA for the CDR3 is TGTGCCAGCAGCTTAAGGGCTAGCGGGAGTCAAGAGACCCAGTACTTC.

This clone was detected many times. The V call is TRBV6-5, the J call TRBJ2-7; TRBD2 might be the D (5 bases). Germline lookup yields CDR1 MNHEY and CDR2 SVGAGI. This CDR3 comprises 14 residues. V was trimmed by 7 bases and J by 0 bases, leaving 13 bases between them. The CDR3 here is CASTDGGTSYEQYF. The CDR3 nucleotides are TGTGCCAGCACCGACGGAGGTACCTCCTACGAGCAGTACTTC.

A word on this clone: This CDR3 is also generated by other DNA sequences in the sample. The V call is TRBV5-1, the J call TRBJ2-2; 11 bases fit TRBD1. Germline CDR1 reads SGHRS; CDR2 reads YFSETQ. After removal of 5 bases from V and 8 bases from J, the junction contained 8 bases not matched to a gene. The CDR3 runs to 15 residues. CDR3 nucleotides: TGCGCCAGCAGTTCCGGGACAGGGGGTCCGGGGGAGCTGTTTTTT. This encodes CASSSGTGGPGELFF.

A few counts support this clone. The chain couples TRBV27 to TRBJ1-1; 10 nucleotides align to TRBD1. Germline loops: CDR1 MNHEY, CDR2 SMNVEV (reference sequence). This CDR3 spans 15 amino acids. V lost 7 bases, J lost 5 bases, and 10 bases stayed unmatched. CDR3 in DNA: TGTGCCAGCACCCCCGGGACAGGGGCGGAGACTGAAGCTTTCTTT. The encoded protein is CASTPGTGAETEAFF.

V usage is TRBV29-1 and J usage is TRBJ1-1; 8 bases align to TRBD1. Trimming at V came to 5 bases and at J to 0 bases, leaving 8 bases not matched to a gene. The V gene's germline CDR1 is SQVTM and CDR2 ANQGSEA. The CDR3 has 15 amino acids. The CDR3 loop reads CSVFDTGQVNTEAFF. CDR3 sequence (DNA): TGCAGCGTTTTCGACACGGGACAGGTGAACACTGAAGCTTTCTTT.

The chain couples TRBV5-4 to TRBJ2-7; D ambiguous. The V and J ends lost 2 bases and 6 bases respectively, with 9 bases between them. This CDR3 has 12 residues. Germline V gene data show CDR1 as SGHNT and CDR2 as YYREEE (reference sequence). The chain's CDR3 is CASSLLLGEQYF. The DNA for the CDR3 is TGTGCCAGCAGCTTACTTCTAGGCGAGCAGTACTTC.

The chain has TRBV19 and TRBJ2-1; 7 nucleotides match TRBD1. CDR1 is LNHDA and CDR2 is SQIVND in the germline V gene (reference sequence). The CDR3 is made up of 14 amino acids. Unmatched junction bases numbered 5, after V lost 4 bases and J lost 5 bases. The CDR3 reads CASSTRQGHNEQFF. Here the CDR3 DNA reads TGTGCCAGTAGTACTAGACAGGGCCACAATGAGCAGTTCTTC.

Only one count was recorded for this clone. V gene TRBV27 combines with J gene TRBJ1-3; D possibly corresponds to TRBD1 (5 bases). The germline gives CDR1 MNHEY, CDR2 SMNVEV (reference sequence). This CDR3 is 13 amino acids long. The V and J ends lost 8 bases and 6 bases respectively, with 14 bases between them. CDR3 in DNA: TGTGCCAGCGGGCCAGGGTCGGCAAACACCATATATTTT. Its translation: CASGPGSANTIYF.

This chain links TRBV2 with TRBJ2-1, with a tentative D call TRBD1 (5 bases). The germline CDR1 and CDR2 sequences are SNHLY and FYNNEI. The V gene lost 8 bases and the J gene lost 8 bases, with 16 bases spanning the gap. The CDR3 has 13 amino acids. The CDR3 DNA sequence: TGTGCCAGCGGGGCGGCCGAGTTCTATGAGCAGTTCTTC. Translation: CASGAAEFYEQFF.